These T cell receptor beta chains were read from a single sample in a study of blood T cell repertoires in COVID-19. Here immunoSEQ multiplex PCR was the method, and the copy in TCRdb shows in-frame clones only, minus some. The profile covers roughly 100,000 clones, with 70% to 80% appearing a single time and 0.9% taken by the ten largest. The sample taken for sequencing was peripheral blood. The source of these receptors is a human donor with acute or convalescent COVID-19. The donor label of this sample is uncertain. Each CDR3 is given with its conserved first and last residue. The D gene is left open where the match is weak. Size is stated for part of the rows, as once, few or many counts, or as a class when the clone is expanded.

>TRBJ1-6|TRBD1|TRBV6-5|NA|13
TGTGCCAGCAGCGGACAGGCCAATTCACCCCTCCACTTT
CASSGQANSPLHF
>TRBJ1-6|TRBD1|TRBV10-2|few|17
TGCGCCAGCAGTGCTCCCCAGGGGGCAGGGAGATATTCACCCCTCCACTTT
CASSAPQGAGRYSPLHF
>TRBJ2-1|TRBD1|TRBV24-1|NA|15
TGTGCCACCAGTGACCGAGGGACAGGAAACAATGAGCAGTTCTTC
CATSDRGTGNNEQFF
>TRBJ1-5|NA|TRBV19|NA|13
TGTGCCAGTACCGGACAGCGTAATCAGCCCCAGCATTTT
CASTGQRNQPQHF
>TRBJ2-2|NA|TRBV24-1|NA|16
TGTGCCACCAGTGATTATTTGGGGGGGAACACCGGGGAGCTGTTTTTT
CATSDYLGGNTGELFF
>TRBJ2-5|TRBD1|TRBV10-3|NA|14
TGTGCCATCAGCGGGACAGGGGGCCGAGAGACCCAGTACTTC
CAISGTGGRETQYF
>TRBJ1-5|NA|TRBV19|NA|15
TGTGCCAGTAGCAGTTTGGGCAGGGAAGATCAGCCCCAGCATTTT
CASSSLGREDQPQHF
>TRBJ1-2|NA|TRBV10-2|NA|13
TGCGCCAGCTCCACAGGGTTTTCCTATGGCTACACCTTC
CASSTGFSYGYTF
>TRBJ1-2|NA|TRBV5-1|NA|14
TGCGCCAGCAGCGCGACAAGAGCTAACTATGGCTACACCTTC
CASSATRANYGYTF
>TRBJ2-3|NA|TRBV7-9|NA|15
TGTGCCAGCACCCTAACCGGGAATAAAGGGGATACGCAGTATTTT
CASTLTGNKGDTQYF
>TRBJ2-3|TRBD1|TRBV12-5|NA|16
TGTGCTAGTGGCCTCGGGACAGGGAGTTATACAGATACGCAGTATTTT
CASGLGTGSYTDTQYF
>TRBJ2-5|NA|TRBV29-1|NA|11
TGCAGCGTTGATTGGTCCGGGACCCAGTACTTC
CSVDWSGTQYF
>TRBJ2-5|TRBD1|TRBV5-1|NA|13
TGCGCCAGCAGCCGGGACAGAGGTGAGACCCAGTACTTC
CASSRDRGETQYF
>TRBJ1-4|TRBD1|TRBV6-5|NA|14
TGTGCCAGCAGTCCGGACAGGTCTAATGAAAAACTGTTTTTT
CASSPDRSNEKLFF
>TRBJ2-3|TRBD2|TRBV24-1|NA|17
TGTGCCACCAGTGACACCGCGGGGGGCCGCCCTTCAGATACGCAGTATTTT
CATSDTAGGRPSDTQYF
>TRBJ2-3|NA|TRBV2|few|15
TGTGCCAGCAGTTCGCAGGGGTTTGGCACAGATACGCAGTATTTT
CASSSQGFGTDTQYF
>TRBJ1-2|NA|TRBV5-5|NA|13
TGTGCCAGCTACCCCACAGGCGTTATAGGCTACACCTTC
CASYPTGVIGYTF
>TRBJ1-6|NA|TRBV3-1/TRBV3-2|NA|14
TGTGCCAGCAGTACCAGCTCCTATAATTCACCCCTCCACTTT
CASSTSSYNSPLHF
>TRBJ2-2|TRBD1|TRBV3-1/TRBV3-2|NA|15
TGTGCCAGCAGCCAGGGACAGGGTGGCACCGGGGAGCTGTTTTTT
CASSQGQGGTGELFF
>TRBJ1-5|TRBD1|TRBV19|few|14
TGTGCCAGTAGCTGGACAGGGGGGAATCAGCCCCAGCATTTT
CASSWTGGNQPQHF
>TRBJ2-7|NA|TRBV12-3/TRBV12-4|once|12
TGTGCCAGCAGCGGACTGGGTCGGGAGCAGTACTTC
CASSGLGREQYF
>TRBJ1-2|TRBD1|TRBV2|NA|14
TGTGCCAGCAGTGAAGACAGGGGGCGCCTGGGCTACACCTTC
CASSEDRGRLGYTF
>TRBJ1-3|NA|TRBV6-2/TRBV6-3|NA|16
TGTGCCAGCAGCCGGGGGCTGGAACTCTCTGGAAACACCATATATTTT
CASSRGLELSGNTIYF
>TRBJ2-3|NA|TRBV30|NA|14
TGTGCCTGGAGTAAGGGGGGGCCGGGAGATACGCAGTATTTT
CAWSKGGPGDTQYF
>TRBJ1-5|TRBD1|TRBV5-8|NA|16
TGTGCCAGCAGCGGTGGGACAGGGGGCAGCAATCAGCCCCAGCATTTT
CASSGGTGGSNQPQHF
>TRBJ2-7|TRBD1|TRBV6-5|NA|15
TGTGCCAGCAGTTACGGGGCAGGGGGTCAGTACGAGCAGTACTTC
CASSYGAGGQYEQYF
>TRBJ1-5|NA|TRBV27|few|14
TGTGCCAGCAGTTTCTCAGGGGTTAATCAGCCCCAGCATTTT
CASSFSGVNQPQHF
>TRBJ2-2|NA|TRBV6-2/TRBV6-3|NA|17
TGTGCCAGCAGTTACTTGCCGGGTCTTCCCCTAACCGGGGAGCTGTTTTTT
CASSYLPGLPLTGELFF
>TRBJ1-5|TRBD1|TRBV28|few|15
TGTGCCAGCACCCTTCGGCGACAGGGGAGCCAGCCCCAGCATTTT
CASTLRRQGSQPQHF
>TRBJ1-2|NA|TRBV24-1|NA|12
TGTGCCACCGGCGACGGGGCGGGAGGCTACACCTTC
CATGDGAGGYTF
>TRBJ1-2|TRBD1|TRBV5-4|NA|14
TGTGCCAGCAGCCACACAGGGGGCGGCTATGGCTACACCTTC
CASSHTGGGYGYTF
>TRBJ1-4|TRBD1|TRBV2|NA|15
TGTGCCAGCACGAGGGACAGGGGTCCTAATGAAAAACTGTTTTTT
CASTRDRGPNEKLFF
>TRBJ2-5|TRBD2|TRBV5-1|NA|15
TGCGCCAGCAGCTTTGGAGCGGGGGGCAGAGAGACCCAGTACTTC
CASSFGAGGRETQYF
>TRBJ1-1|NA|TRBV7-9|NA|12
TGTGCCAGCAGTTATGTCGGCACTGAAGCTTTCTTT
CASSYVGTEAFF
>TRBJ1-2|NA|TRBV25-1|few|14
TGTGCCAGCAGTGAATATGCAGGGTTGGGTGGCTACACCTTC
CASSEYAGLGGYTF
>TRBJ2-1|TRBD1|TRBV3-1/TRBV3-2|NA|16
TGTGCCAGCAGCCAAGAGGGGCAGGGGGCGCATAATGAGCAGTTCTTC
CASSQEGQGAHNEQFF
>TRBJ2-5|NA|TRBV9|once|14
TGTGCCAGCAGCGCCGTATCATCAAGGGGCGACCAGTACTTC
CASSAVSSRGDQYF
>TRBJ1-1|TRBD1|TRBV30|NA|16
TGTGCCTGGAGCGGGGAGGCAGGGGGCGCGAACACTGAAGCTTTCTTT
CAWSGEAGGANTEAFF
>TRBJ1-6|NA|TRBV28|NA|14
TGTGCCAGCAGTCGGAGGGGCAATATTTCACCCCTCCACTTT
CASSRRGNISPLHF
>TRBJ1-2|NA|TRBV5-1|once|13
TGCGCCAGCAGCTCGGCGGCGCCGGGTGGCTACACCTTC
CASSSAAPGGYTF
>TRBJ2-7|NA|TRBV18|NA|13
TGTGCCAGCTCAAATACCGGGAGCTACGAGCAGTACTTC
CASSNTGSYEQYF
>TRBJ1-3|NA|TRBV25-1|once|15
TGTGCCAGCAAGGGAGCGGGATTCTCTGGAAACACCATATATTTT
CASKGAGFSGNTIYF
>TRBJ1-1|TRBD1|TRBV7-2|NA|13
TGTGCCAGCAGCTTACAGGGACAGGGTTCGGTTTTCTTT
CASSLQGQGSVFF
>TRBJ2-7|NA|TRBV6-1|once|14
TGTGCCAGCAGTGAATGGCTGTCTCCTTACGAGCAGTACTTC
CASSEWLSPYEQYF
>TRBJ2-5|TRBD2|TRBV29-1|NA|13
TGCAGCGTTCTCGGCGGGGGAGGGGAGACCCAGTACTTC
CSVLGGGGETQYF
>TRBJ1-2|NA|TRBV4-1|NA|13
TGCGCCAGCAGCCAAGAACAGAACTATGGCTACACCTTC
CASSQEQNYGYTF
>TRBJ1-6|NA|TRBV30|NA|12
TGTGCCTCCGGGGGGGGTAATTCACCCCTCCACTTT
CASGGGNSPLHF
>TRBJ1-6|NA|TRBV6-5|NA|12
TGTGCCAGCAGCTCAACGGGTTCACCCCTCCACTTT
CASSSTGSPLHF
>TRBJ1-1|NA|TRBV18|NA|14
TGTGCCAGCTCGACTACAGCGGATAAGACTGAAGCTTTCTTT
CASSTTADKTEAFF
>TRBJ1-2|TRBD1|TRBV2|NA|16
TGTGCCAGCTCCCTCACCCTGGGACAGCCCAACTATGGCTACACCTTC
CASSLTLGQPNYGYTF
>TRBJ1-1|NA|TRBV6-5|NA|12
TGTGCCGCATCAGGGGTACGCGCTGAAGCTTTCTTT
CAASGVRAEAFF
>TRBJ1-5|NA|TRBV2|many|15
TGTGCCAGCAGTGACCTAGGTTACAGGCATCAGCCCCAGCATTTT
CASSDLGYRHQPQHF
>TRBJ1-1|TRBD1|TRBV6-5|once|14
TGTGCCAGCAGGGGGGACAGGGGGCACCACGAAGCTTTCTTT
CASRGDRGHHEAFF
>TRBJ1-1|TRBD1|TRBV2|NA|14
TGTGCCAGCAGGTCCGGGACAGGGGGAACTGAAGCTTTCTTT
CASRSGTGGTEAFF
>TRBJ2-1|TRBD2|TRBV19|NA|15
TGTGCCAGTAGTTCCTCGGGGGGTCTATACAATGAGCAGTTCTTC
CASSSSGGLYNEQFF
>TRBJ1-2|NA|TRBV20-1|NA|11
TGCAGTGCTAGAGATCCAGGTGGCTACACCTTC
CSARDPGGYTF